These 10 T cell receptor beta chains came from one sample sequenced in a study of T cells after yellow fever vaccination. One entry per CDR3 protein results from TCRdb running MiXCR on the 5' RACE reads. The data contain about 340,000 distinct CDR3 sequences, about 12% of them singletons. Sample: CD4+ T cells sorted from PBMCs, taken 15 days after the yellow fever booster vaccination. These receptors came from a man aged 18 to 29 who received the YFV17D yellow fever vaccine.

This clonotype was detected ten times or more. This chain links TRBV5-1 with TRBJ1-1; D ambiguous. Trimming removed 0 bases from V and 1 base from J, with 4 bases in between. Germline loops: CDR1 SGHRS, CDR2 YFSETQ. The CDR3 runs to 13 residues. The CDR3, as DNA: TGCGCCAGCAGCTTGGACCCGAACACTGAAGCTTTCTTT. Translated, it gives CASSLDPNTEAFF.

The J gene is TRBJ1-1, the V gene TRBV6-2 or TRBV6-3, with D tentatively TRBD1 (5 bases). V lost 8 bases and J lost 4, with 14 bases in between. The CDR3 contains 13 residues. Per germline, CDR1 MNHEY and CDR2 SVGEGT. CDR3 coding DNA: TGTGCCAGCGCTTTGGCCGGGGGCACTGAAGCTTTCTTT. This gives the protein CASALAGGTEAFF.

This clonotype was seen only a few times. The chain employs TRBV7-9 and TRBJ1-1; no clear D gene. The CDR3 totals 15 residues. The V gene lost 2 bases and the J gene lost 1 base, with 11 bases spanning the gap. CDR1 SEHNR and CDR2 FQNEAQ come from the germline V gene (reference sequence). The CDR3 loop is CASSLQGRRNTEAFF. The CDR3 nucleotides are TGTGCCAGCAGCTTACAAGGGAGACGGAACACTGAAGCTTTCTTT.

The chain combines TRBV5-6 with TRBJ2-1, with D maybe TRBD2 (5 bases). Germline loops: CDR1 SGHDT, CDR2 YYEEEE. This CDR3 spans 17 amino acids. Trimming took off 2 bases at V and 8 bases at J, with 23 bases between the two ends. The CDR3 loop reads CASSFDFRGLVSYEQFF. CDR3 nucleotides: TGTGCCAGCAGCTTTGACTTCCGGGGATTGGTGAGCTATGAGCAGTTCTTC.

This rearrangement joins TRBV5-1 to TRBJ2-7; maybe TRBD2 (7 bases). The CDR3 runs to 14 residues. Germline V gene data show CDR1 as SGHRS and CDR2 as YFSETQ. V was cut by 4 bases and J by 4 bases, with 15 bases left in between. This CDR3 is CASSLGGPEYEQYF. The CDR3 region has the DNA TGCGCCAGCAGCCTCGGGGGGCCCGAATACGAGCAGTACTTC.

The V and J genes are TRBV4-1 and TRBJ2-1; weak D call: TRBD2 (5 bases). Germline V CDR1 and CDR2: MGHRA, YSYEKL. The CDR3 totals 18 residues. Trimming shortened V by 0 bases and J by 2 bases, and 17 bases separated the two germline ends. CDR3 amino acids: CASSQDKSAGPTYNEQFF. The CDR3 coding sequence is TGCGCCAGCAGCCAAGATAAATCCGCGGGCCCGACCTACAATGAGCAGTTCTTC.

The V and J genes are TRBV12-3 or TRBV12-4 and TRBJ1-2, with D maybe TRBD1 (5 bases). The CDR3 is made up of 17 amino acids. Trimming left V 10 bases short and J 2 bases short, with 26 bases between. CDR3 residues: CAKSGNLRGPVNYGYTF. The CDR3 nucleotides read TGTGCCAAATCGGGGAACCTGAGGGGACCAGTCAACTATGGCTACACCTTC.

V usage is TRBV12-3 or TRBV12-4 and J usage is TRBJ1-1; 9 bases align to TRBD1. CDR3 size: 13 residues. J gave up 8 bases and V 5 bases, and 6 bases lay outside the gene matches. The CDR3 nucleotides are TGTGCCAGCAGTCCTCAGACAGGGGGGGAAGCTTTCTTT. It codes for CASSPQTGGEAFF.

The chain joins TRBV15 to TRBJ2-3; 9 bases map to TRBD2. This CDR3 is 18 amino acids long. With 3 bases clipped from V and 1 base from J, the junction kept 11 bases outside the gene matches. From germline, CDR1 is LNHNV and CDR2 YYDKDF (reference sequence). The CDR3 region has the DNA TGTGCCACCAGCAGGGATCCCGCAGCGGGGGGACGCACAGATACGCAGTATTTT. Its protein product is CATSRDPAAGGRTDTQYF.

This clonotype was seen a few times. The chain links TRBV12-3 or TRBV12-4 to TRBJ1-2, with D perhaps TRBD1 (6 bases). V was pared by 0 bases and J by 2 bases, with 10 bases between. CDR3 size: 15 residues. The CDR3 sequence: CASSLAVGGNYGYTF. The CDR3 DNA reads as TGTGCCAGCAGTTTAGCCGTAGGGGGAAACTATGGCTACACCTTC.